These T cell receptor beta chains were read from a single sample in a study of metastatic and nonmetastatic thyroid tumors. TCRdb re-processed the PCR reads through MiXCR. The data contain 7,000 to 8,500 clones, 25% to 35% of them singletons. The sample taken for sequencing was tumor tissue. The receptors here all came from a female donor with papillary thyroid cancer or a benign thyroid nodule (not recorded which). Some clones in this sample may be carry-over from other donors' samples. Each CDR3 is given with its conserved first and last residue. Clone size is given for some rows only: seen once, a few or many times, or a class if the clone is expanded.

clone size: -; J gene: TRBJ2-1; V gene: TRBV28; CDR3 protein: CASSLTGRNHNEQFF
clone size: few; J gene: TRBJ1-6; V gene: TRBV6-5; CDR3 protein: CASSYLPGQPGGSPLHF
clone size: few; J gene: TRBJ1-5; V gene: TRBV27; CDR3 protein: CASSFQSNQPQHF
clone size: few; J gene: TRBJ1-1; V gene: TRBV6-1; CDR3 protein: CASSPYGTINTEAFF
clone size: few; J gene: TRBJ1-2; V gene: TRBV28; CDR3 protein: CASSFTLTGGGGYTF
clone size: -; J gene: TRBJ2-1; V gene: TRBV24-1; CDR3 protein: CATREGGSYGNEQFF
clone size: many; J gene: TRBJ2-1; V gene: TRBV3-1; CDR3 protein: CASSPGTSISNEQFF
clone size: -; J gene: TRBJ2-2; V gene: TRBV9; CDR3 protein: CASSVQAVETGELFF
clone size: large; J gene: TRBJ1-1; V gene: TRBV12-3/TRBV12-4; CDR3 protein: CASRRGGEAFF
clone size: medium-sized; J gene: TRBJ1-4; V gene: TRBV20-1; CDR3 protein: CSATKHSTNEKLFF
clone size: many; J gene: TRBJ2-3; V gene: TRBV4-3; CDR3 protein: CASSQGASDPTDTQYF
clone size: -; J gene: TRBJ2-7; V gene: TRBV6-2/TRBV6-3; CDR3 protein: CASKSKNFDREQYF
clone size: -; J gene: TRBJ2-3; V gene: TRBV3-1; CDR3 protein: CASTREAGTDTQYF
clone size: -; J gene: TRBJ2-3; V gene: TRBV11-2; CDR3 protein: CASSLWSAGESTDTQYF
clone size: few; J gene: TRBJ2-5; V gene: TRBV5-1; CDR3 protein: CASSLEFAGVTQETQYF
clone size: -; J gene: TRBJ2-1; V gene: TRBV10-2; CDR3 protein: CASSEPGLNTEQFF
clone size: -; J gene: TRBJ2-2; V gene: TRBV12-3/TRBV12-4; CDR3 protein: CASRKGHGVATGELFF
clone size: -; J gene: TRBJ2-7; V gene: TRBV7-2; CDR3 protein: CASSLAGTANYEQYF
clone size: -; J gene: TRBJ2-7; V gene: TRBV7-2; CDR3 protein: CASSPDRGRDGQYF
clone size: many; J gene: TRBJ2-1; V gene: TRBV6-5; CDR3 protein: CASSYSGDEQFF
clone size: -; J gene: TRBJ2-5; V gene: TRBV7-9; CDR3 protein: CASSATSGGAGETQYF
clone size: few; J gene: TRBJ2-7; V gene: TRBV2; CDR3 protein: CASRPGTGTIYEQYF
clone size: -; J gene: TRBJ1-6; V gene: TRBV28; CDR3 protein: CASRDTGRSSPLHF
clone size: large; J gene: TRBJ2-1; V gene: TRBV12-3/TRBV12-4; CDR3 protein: CASSFYPGGNNEQFF
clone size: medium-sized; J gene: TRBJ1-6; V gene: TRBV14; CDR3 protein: CASSQEIGGTGNSPLHF
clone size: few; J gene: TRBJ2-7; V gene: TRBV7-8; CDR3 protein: CASSPGRDGTYEQYF
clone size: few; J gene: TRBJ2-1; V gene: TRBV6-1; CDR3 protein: CASSLSEGGYNEQFF
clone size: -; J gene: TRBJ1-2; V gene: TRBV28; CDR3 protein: CASSVTGISGYTF
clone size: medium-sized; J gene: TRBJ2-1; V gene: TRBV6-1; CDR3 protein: CASSSTRKGLYNEQFF
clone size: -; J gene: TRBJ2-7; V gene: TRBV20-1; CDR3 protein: CSAREVAGNYEQYF